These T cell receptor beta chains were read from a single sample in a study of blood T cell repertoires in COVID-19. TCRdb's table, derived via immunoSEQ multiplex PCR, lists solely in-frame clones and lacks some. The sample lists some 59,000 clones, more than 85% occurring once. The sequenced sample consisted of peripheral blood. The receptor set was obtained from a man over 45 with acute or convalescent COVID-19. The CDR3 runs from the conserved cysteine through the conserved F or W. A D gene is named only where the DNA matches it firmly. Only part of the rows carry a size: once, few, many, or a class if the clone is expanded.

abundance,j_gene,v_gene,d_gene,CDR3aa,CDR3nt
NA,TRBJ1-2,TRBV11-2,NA,CASSPLSGDYGYTF,TGTGCCAGCAGCCCCCTGTCGGGGGACTATGGCTACACCTTC
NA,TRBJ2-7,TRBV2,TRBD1,CASSQGQGYEQYF,TGTGCCAGCAGTCAAGGACAGGGATACGAGCAGTACTTC
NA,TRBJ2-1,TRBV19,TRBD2,CASSDQLAELSYNEQFF,TGTGCCAGTAGCGACCAACTAGCGGAGCTTTCCTACAATGAGCAGTTCTTC
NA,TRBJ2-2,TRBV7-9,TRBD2,CASNRAGGPRSGGELFF,TGTGCCAGCAACAGGGCGGGAGGGCCTCGTTCGGGCGGGGAGCTGTTTTTT
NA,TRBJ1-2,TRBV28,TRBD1,CASRTGRTGYTF,TGTGCCAGCAGGACAGGGAGAACTGGCTACACCTTC
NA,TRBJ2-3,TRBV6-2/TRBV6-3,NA,CASSPRQLTSTDTQYF,TGTGCCAGCAGTCCACGACAGCTCACTAGCACAGATACGCAGTATTTT
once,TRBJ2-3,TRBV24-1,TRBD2,CATSDIPGLAGGPGTDTQYF,TGTGCCACCAGTGATATCCCGGGACTAGCGGGAGGGCCGGGCACAGATACGCAGTATTTT
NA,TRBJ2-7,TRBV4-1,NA,CASSPGSTGPRGEQYF,TGCGCCAGCAGCCCCGGGAGTACCGGACCTCGTGGCGAGCAGTACTTC
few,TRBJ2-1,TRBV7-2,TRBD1,CASSRTGTGRNEQFF,TGTGCCAGCAGCCGCACCGGGACAGGACGCAATGAGCAGTTCTTC
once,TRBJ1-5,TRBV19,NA,CASSIRENQPQHF,TGTGCCAGTAGTATCCGGGAGAATCAGCCCCAGCATTTT
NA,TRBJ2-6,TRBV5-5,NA,CASSLGHSGANVLTF,TGTGCCAGCAGCTTGGGGCACTCTGGGGCCAACGTCCTGACTTTC
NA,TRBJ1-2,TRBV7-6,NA,CASSLDPANYGYTF,TGTGCCAGCAGCTTAGACCCGGCTAACTATGGCTACACCTTC
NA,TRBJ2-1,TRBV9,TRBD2,CASSADASGTYYEQFF,TGTGCCAGCAGCGCGGATGCTAGCGGGACTTACTATGAGCAGTTCTTC
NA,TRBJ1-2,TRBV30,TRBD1,CAWGTGSNYGYTF,TGTGCCTGGGGGACAGGGTCTAACTATGGCTACACCTTC